This entry concerns a single T cell receptor beta chain. In its sample, this clonotype was seen many times. Its antigen remains undetermined. It has no much larger one-base neighbor in the sample; base qualities were not kept. A case-control design nested within a healthcare worker cohort in London, UK, was used, with weekly nasopharyngeal swab PCR tests and blood sampling performed. Healthcare workers were recruited between 23 and 31 March 2020, during the week of the UK lockdown, and were followed weekly for up to about 16 weeks. The library relied on 5' RACE. Sequenced on a NextSeq 500. The TCR library protocol attached unique molecular identifiers to individual cDNA molecules to correct for sequencing error and PCR bias. TCR alpha and beta chains were both sequenced, and the abundances of alpha and beta sequences in each sample were closely correlated with each other. As for the authors' bioinformatics: Decombinator V4 was used to annotate the V gene, J gene and CDR3 of the TCR sequences. Expanded TCRs were defined as changing significantly between any two time points under a Poisson model with p below 0.0001. TCR abundances were normalised to the total number of TCRs sequenced in each sample and reported as counts per million. TRAV1-2 paired with TRAJ12, TRAJ20 or TRAJ33 defined MAIT TCRs, while TRAV10 paired with TRAJ18 defined iNKT TCRs. VDJdb, accessed on 1 November 2021, was searched for TCRs annotated for CMV, EBV and SARS-CoV-2, and TCRs annotated for more than one antigen were excluded. TCRdb cleaned the public reads at Q25 with fastp, built clones with MiXCR and kept in-frame beta chains. CDR3 protein sequences are deduplicated, and each keeps its most common genes and DNA. For this entry, the V and J calls and clone size follow TCRdb and not the study's own pipeline. Counted in this sample were 70,000 to 95,000 distinct CDR3 sequences; about 11% of them appeared once. The ten largest clones represent approximately 4.8% of the sample.

The data were obtained in a study of early T cells in non-severe SARS-CoV-2 infection (dated by TCRdb to about 2021). General notes on the study: TCR sequencing used bulk RNA from unsorted whole blood, so alpha and beta chains could not be paired. The paper's findings and limits, for the study overall: VDJdb matching was skewed toward anti-spike CD8 responses and likely underestimated virus-specific expansions by missing private and CD4 specificities.

The V end loses 2 bases and the J end loses 3 bases, and a stretch of 8 bases separates them. CDR1 and CDR2 are read off the germline V gene (reference sequence) as MNHEY and SMNVEV. CDR3 length: 15 amino acids, cysteine to phenylalanine. Of the read, only the CDR3 DNA is kept; its 45 bases are in frame from base 1. This TCR came from an adult who was a healthcare worker with PCR-confirmed SARS-CoV-2 infection or an uninfected control (not recorded which). The specimen sequenced was whole blood. The V and J genes are TRBV27 and TRBJ1-6; the D gene is perhaps TRBD1, from 5 matching bases. The CDR3 corresponds to CASSLRGNYNSPLHF. The DNA sequence is as follows: TGTGCCAGCAGTTTACGGGGGAACTATAATTCACCCCTCCACTTT.